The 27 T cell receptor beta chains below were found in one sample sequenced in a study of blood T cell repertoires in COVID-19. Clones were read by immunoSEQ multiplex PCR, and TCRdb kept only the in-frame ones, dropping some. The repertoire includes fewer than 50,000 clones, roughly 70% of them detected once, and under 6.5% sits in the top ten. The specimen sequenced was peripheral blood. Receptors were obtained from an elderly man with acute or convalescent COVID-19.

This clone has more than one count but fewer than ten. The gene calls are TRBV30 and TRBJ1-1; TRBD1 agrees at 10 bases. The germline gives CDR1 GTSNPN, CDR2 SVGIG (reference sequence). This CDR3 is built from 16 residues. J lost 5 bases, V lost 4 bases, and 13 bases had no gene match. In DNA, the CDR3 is TGTGCCTGGACCGTGGATTGGACAGGGGGACGAACTGAAGCTTTCTTT. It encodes CAWTVDWTGGRTEAFF. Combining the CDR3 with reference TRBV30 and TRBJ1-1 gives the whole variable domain SQTIHQWPATLVQPVGSPLSLECTVEGTSNPNLYWYRQAAGRGLQLLFYSVGIGQISSEVPQNLSASRPQDRQFILSSKKLLLSDSGFYLCAWTVDWTGGRTEAFFGQGTRLTVV.

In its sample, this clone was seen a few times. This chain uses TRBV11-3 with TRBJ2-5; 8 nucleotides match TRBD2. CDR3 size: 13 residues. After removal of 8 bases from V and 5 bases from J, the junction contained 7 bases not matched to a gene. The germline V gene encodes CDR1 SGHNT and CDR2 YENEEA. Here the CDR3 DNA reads TGTGCCAGCGGCGGCGGCGGGGGGGAGACCCAGTACTTC. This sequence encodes CASGGGGGETQYF.

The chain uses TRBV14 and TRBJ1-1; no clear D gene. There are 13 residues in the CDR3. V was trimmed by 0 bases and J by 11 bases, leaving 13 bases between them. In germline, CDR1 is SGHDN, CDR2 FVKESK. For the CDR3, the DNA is TGTGCCAGCAGCCAAGATTCGCGAGGGTGGGCTTTCTTT. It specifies CASSQDSRGWAFF.

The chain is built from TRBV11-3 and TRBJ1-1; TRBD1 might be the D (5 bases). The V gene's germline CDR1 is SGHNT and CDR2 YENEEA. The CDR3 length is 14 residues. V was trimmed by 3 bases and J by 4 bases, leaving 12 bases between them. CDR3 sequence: CASSFYLGGTEAFF. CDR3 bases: TGTGCCAGCAGCTTTTACCTCGGGGGCACTGAAGCTTTCTTT.

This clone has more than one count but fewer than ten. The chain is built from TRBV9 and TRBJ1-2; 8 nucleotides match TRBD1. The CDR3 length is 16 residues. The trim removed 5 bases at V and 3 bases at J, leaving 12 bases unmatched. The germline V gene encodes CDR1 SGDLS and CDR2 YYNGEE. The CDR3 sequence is CASSPRGRVIDYGYTF. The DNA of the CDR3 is TGTGCCAGCAGTCCCAGGGGGCGGGTAATAGACTATGGCTACACCTTC.

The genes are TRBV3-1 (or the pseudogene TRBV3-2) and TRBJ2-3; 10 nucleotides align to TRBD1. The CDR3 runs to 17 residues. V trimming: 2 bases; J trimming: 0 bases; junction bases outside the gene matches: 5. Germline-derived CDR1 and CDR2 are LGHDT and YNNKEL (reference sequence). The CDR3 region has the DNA TGTGCCAGCAGCCAAAACCGGGACAGGGGAAGCACAGATACGCAGTATTTT. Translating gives CASSQNRDRGSTDTQYF.

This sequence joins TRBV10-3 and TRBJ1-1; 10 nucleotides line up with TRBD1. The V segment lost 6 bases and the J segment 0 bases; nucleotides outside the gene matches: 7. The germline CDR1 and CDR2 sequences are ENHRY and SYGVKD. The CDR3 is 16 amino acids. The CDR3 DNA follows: TGTGCCATCAGGCCTGGACAGGGGGAGTTGAACACTGAAGCTTTCTTT. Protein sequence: CAIRPGQGELNTEAFF.

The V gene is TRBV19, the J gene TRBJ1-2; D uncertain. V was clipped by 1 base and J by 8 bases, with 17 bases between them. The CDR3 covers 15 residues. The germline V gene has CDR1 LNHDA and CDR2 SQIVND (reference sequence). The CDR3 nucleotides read TGTGCCAGTAGTATAGGGCAGGCCTTTTGGTCGGGCTACACCTTC. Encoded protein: CASSIGQAFWSGYTF.

Here the CDR3 reads CASRRAGDTEAFF. CDR3 nucleotides: TGTGCCAGCCGGCGGGCGGGGGACACTGAAGCTTTCTTT. The V call is TRBV14, the J call TRBJ1-1, with a tentative D call TRBD1 (5 bases). This CDR3 has 13 residues. Germline V gives CDR1 SGHDN, CDR2 FVKESK. V gave up 8 bases and J gave up 3 bases, with 13 bases separating them.

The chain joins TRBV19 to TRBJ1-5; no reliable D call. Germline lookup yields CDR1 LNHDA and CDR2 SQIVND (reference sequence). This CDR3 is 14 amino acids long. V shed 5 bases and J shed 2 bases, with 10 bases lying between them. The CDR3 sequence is CASSANGGNQPQHF. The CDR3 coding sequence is TGTGCCAGTAGTGCCAACGGGGGCAATCAGCCCCAGCATTTT.

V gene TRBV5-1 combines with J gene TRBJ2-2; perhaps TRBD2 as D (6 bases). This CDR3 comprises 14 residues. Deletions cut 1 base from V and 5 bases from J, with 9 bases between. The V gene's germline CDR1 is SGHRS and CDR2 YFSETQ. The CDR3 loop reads CASSLWGETGELFF. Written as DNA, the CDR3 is TGCGCCAGCAGCTTGTGGGGGGAGACCGGGGAGCTGTTTTTT.

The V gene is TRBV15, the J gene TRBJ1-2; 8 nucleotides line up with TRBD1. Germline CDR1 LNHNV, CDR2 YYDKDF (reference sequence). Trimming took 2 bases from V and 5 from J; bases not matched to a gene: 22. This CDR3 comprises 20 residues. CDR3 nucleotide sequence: TGTGCCACCAGCAGACCCCCTAGGCGACAGGGGACTTTCGGCGGATATGGCTACACCTTC. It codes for CATSRPPRRQGTFGGYGYTF.

As DNA, the CDR3 is TGTGCCACCGGAGAGGCCTATGGCTACACCTTC. Amino acids: CATGEAYGYTF. V and J are TRBV6-5 and TRBJ1-2; no clear D gene. CDR1 MNHEY and CDR2 SVGAGI come from the germline V gene. This CDR3 comprises 11 residues. Trimming removed 10 bases at V and 4 bases at J, with 10 bases between.

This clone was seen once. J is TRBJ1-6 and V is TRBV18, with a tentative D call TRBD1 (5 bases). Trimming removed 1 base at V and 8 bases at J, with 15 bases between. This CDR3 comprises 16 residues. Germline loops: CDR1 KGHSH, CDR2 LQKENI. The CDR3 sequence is CASSPRAGRMDSPLHF. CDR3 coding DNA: TGTGCCAGCTCACCACGAGCAGGGCGGATGGATTCACCCCTCCACTTT.

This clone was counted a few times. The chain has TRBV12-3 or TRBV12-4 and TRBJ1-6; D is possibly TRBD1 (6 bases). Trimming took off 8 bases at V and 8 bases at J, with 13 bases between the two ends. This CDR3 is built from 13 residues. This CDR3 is CASAQGRDSPLHF. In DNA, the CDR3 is TGTGCCAGCGCCCAGGGGCGGGATTCACCCCTCCACTTT.

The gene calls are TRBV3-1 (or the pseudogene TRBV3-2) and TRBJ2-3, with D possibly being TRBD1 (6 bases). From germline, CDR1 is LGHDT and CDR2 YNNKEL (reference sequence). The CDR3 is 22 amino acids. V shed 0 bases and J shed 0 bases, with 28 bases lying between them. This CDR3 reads CASSQDFPKADRRGFSTDTQYF. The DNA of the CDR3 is TGTGCCAGCAGCCAAGACTTCCCGAAGGCCGACCGCAGGGGTTTTAGCACAGATACGCAGTATTTT.

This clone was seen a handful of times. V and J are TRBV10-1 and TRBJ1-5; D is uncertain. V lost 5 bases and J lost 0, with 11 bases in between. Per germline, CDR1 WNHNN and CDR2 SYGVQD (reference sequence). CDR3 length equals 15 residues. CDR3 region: CASSQLRNSNQPQHF. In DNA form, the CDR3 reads TGCGCCAGCAGTCAGCTCAGGAATAGCAATCAGCCCCAGCATTTT.

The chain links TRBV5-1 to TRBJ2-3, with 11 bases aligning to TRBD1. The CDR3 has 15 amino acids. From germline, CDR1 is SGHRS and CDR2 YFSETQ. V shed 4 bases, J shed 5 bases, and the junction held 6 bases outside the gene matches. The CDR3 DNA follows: TGCGCCAGCAGCAGCCGGGACAGGGGGGGAGATACGCAGTATTTT. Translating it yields CASSSRDRGGDTQYF.

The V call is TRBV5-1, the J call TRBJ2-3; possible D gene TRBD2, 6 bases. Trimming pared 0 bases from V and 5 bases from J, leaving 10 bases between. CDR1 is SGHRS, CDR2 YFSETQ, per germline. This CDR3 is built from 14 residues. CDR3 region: CASSLVREIDTQYF. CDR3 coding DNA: TGCGCCAGCAGCTTGGTACGGGAGATAGATACGCAGTATTTT.

The DNA for the CDR3 is TGTGCCATCAGTGAGCCGAAAACAGGGTCGTTCGGCTACACCTTC. Amino acids: CAISEPKTGSFGYTF. The chain joins TRBV10-3 to TRBJ1-2, with a weak D call TRBD1 (6 bases). With 2 bases removed from V and 8 bases from J, the gap between germline ends came to 18 bases. This CDR3 contains 15 residues. CDR1 ENHRY and CDR2 SYGVKD come from the germline V gene.

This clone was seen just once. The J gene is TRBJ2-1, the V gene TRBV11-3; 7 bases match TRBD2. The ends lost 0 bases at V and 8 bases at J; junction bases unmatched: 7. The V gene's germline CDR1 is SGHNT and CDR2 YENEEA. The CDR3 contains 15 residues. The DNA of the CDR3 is TGTGCCAGCAGCTTAGATCCCGGACTAGGGGATGAGCAGTTCTTC. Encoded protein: CASSLDPGLGDEQFF.

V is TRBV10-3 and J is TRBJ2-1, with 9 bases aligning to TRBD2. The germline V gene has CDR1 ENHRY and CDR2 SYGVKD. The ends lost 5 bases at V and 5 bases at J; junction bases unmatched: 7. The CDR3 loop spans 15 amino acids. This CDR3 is CAISNQRGAHNEQFF. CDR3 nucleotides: TGTGCCATCAGTAACCAGCGGGGGGCTCACAATGAGCAGTTCTTC.

The CDR3 is CASTPRGAGLAYSTDTQYF. CDR3 nucleotide sequence: TGTGCCAGTACCCCTCGGGGGGCGGGTCTAGCGTACAGCACAGATACGCAGTATTTT. The chain combines TRBV19 with TRBJ2-3, with a tentative D call TRBD2 (7 bases). Germline CDR1 LNHDA, CDR2 SQIVND (reference sequence). CDR3 size: 19 residues. V dropped 7 bases and J dropped 0 bases, with 26 bases sitting between them.

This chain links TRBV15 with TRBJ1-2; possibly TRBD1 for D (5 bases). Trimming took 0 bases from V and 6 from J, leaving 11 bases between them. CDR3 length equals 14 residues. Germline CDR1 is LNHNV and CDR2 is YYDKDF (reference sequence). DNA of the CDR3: TGTGCCACCAGCAGAGAGGGGGGTAAGGATGGCTACACCTTC. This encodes CATSREGGKDGYTF.

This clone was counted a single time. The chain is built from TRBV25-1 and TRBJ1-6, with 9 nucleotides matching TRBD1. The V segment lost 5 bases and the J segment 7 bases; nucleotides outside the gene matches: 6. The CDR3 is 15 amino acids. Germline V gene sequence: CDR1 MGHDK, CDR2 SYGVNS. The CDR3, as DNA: TGTGCCAGCAGTAAACAGGGGGCTCGGAATTCACCCCTCCACTTT. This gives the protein CASSKQGARNSPLHF.

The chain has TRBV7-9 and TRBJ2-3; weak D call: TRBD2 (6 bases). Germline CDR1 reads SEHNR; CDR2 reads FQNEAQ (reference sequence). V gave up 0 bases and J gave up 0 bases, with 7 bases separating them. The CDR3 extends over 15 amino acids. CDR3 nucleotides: TGTGCCAGCAGCTTAGCGGGGACTAGCACAGATACGCAGTATTTT. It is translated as CASSLAGTSTDTQYF.

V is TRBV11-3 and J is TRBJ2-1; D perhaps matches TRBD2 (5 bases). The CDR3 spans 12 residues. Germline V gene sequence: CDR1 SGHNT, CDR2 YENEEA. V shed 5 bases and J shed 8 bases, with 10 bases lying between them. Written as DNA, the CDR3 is TGTGCCAGCAGCAGGAAGGAGGATGAGCAGTTCTTC. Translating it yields CASSRKEDEQFF.